Each of the 7 T cell receptor beta chains below was sequenced from the same sample in a study of blood T cell repertoires in COVID-19. Clones were read by immunoSEQ multiplex PCR, and TCRdb kept only the in-frame ones, dropping some. This sample carries 15,000 to 20,000 clones, 65% to 85% of them seen once, and the ten largest clones take approximately 15%. Sequenced input: peripheral blood. The receptors originated from a man aged 40-55 years with active or convalescent COVID-19.

The CDR3 bases are TGTGCCAGCAGCCAAGAAGTTCTTGGACTAGCGGGGATAGATGAGCAGTTCTTC. It encodes CASSQEVLGLAGIDEQFF. The rearrangement uses TRBV14 and TRBJ2-1; 12 nucleotides agree with TRBD2. The CDR3 loop spans 18 amino acids. With 0 bases clipped from V and 8 bases from J, the junction kept 11 bases outside the gene matches. The germline CDR1 and CDR2 sequences are SGHDN and FVKESK.

This chain uses TRBV12-3 or TRBV12-4 with TRBJ2-7; 10 bases line up with TRBD1. The CDR3 has 13 amino acids. The V gene end was trimmed by 6 bases and the J gene end by 7 bases; junction bases not matched to a gene: 6. CDR3 region: CASRRQGASEQYF. CDR3 in DNA: TGTGCCAGCAGGCGACAGGGGGCGAGTGAGCAGTACTTC.

This rearrangement joins TRBV27 to TRBJ1-2; 9 positions agree with TRBD1. The CDR3 has 17 amino acids. With 5 bases clipped from V and 4 bases from J, the junction kept 14 bases outside the gene matches. Germline lookup yields CDR1 MNHEY and CDR2 SMNVEV (reference sequence). The CDR3 DNA reads TGTGCCAGCAGTCCCGGGACAGGGACTCTCCTAATCTATGGCTACACCTTC. This encodes CASSPGTGTLLIYGYTF.

The chain employs TRBV5-1 and TRBJ1-1, with 7 positions matching TRBD1. J gave up 4 bases and V 2 bases, and 5 bases lay outside the gene matches. This CDR3 is 14 amino acids long. CDR1 is SGHRS and CDR2 is YFSETQ in the germline V gene. CDR3 coding DNA: TGCGCCAGCAGCTTTTCCCACAGGGGCACTGAAGCTTTCTTT. Translation gives CASSFSHRGTEAFF.

The chain links TRBV12-3 or TRBV12-4 to TRBJ2-3, with no clear D. V dropped 6 bases and J dropped 4 bases, with 5 bases sitting between them. The CDR3 has 11 residues. CDR3 protein: CASSRADTQYF. The CDR3 DNA is TGTGCCAGCAGCCGGGCAGATACGCAGTATTTT.

The chain combines TRBV29-1 with TRBJ1-1; TRBD1 might be the D (5 bases). The CDR3 extends over 13 amino acids. Germline V gene data show CDR1 as SQVTM and CDR2 as ANQGSEA. Trimming took off 7 bases at V and 1 base at J, with 13 bases between the two ends. This chain's CDR3 is CSGYRQRNTEAFF. DNA of the CDR3: TGCAGCGGATACAGGCAACGGAACACTGAAGCTTTCTTT.

The CDR3 loop is CASSQADRASYEQYF. In DNA, the CDR3 is TGCGCCAGCAGCCAAGCCGACAGGGCCTCCTACGAGCAGTACTTC. This chain joins TRBV4-1 and TRBJ2-7; 7 bases match TRBD1. V was pared by 1 base and J by 0 bases, with 3 bases of the junction left unmatched. In germline, CDR1 is MGHRA, CDR2 YSYEKL. CDR3 length equals 15 residues.